The 26 T cell receptor beta chains given below trace back to one sample, sequenced in a study of blood T cell repertoires in COVID-19. Sequenced by immunoSEQ multiplex PCR; TCRdb stores in-frame clones only, minus some. The table includes around 140,000 clones, about four fifths detected once. Sequencing used peripheral blood. The receptors originated from a woman aged 55 to 70 with active or convalescent COVID-19.

In its sample, this clone was seen a few times. V gene TRBV28 combines with J gene TRBJ2-7; maybe TRBD2 (7 bases). V dropped 10 bases and J dropped 9 bases, with 28 bases sitting between them. Germline V lookup: CDR1 MDHEN, CDR2 SYDVKM. The CDR3 totals 15 residues. The CDR3 nucleotides are TGTGCCACCCTCCTGGGGGGGGGCCTCTGGGATGGGCAGTACTTC. Translating gives CATLLGGGLWDGQYF.

The chain is built from TRBV7-9 and TRBJ2-3; 7 positions match TRBD2. V lost 1 base, J lost 5 bases, and 12 bases stayed unmatched. Looked up from germline, CDR1 is SEHNR and CDR2 is FQNEAQ (reference sequence). The CDR3 contains 17 residues. The CDR3 protein is CASSLDLIRAGVDTQYF. The CDR3 coding sequence is TGTGCCAGCAGCTTAGATCTCATCCGGGCGGGAGTAGATACGCAGTATTTT.

J is TRBJ1-1 and V is TRBV2; D is undetermined. Trimming took 2 bases from V and 8 from J, leaving 6 bases between them. CDR1 and CDR2 from the germline V gene are SNHLY and FYNNEI. This CDR3 is built from 11 residues. CDR3 nucleotides: TGTGCCAGCAGTGAACCGGGGGAAGCTTTCTTT. This translates into CASSEPGEAFF.

The chain carries TRBV4-2 and TRBJ2-1; a weak D match, TRBD1 (5 bases). Per the germline V gene, CDR1 is LGHNA and CDR2 is YNFKEQ. There are 15 residues in the CDR3. Trimming cost V 4 bases and J 8 bases, with 18 bases left between them. CDR3 nucleotide sequence: TGTGCCAGCAGCCCCTCCGAGCAGGGCTTTCATGAGCAGTTCTTC. Residues: CASSPSEQGFHEQFF.

This clone was detected only a few times. The CDR3 DNA reads as TGTGCCAGTACAACTGGCTATGGCTACACCTTC. Translation gives CASTTGYGYTF. The chain is built from TRBV19 and TRBJ1-2; D remains unclear. Germline lookup yields CDR1 LNHDA and CDR2 SQIVND (reference sequence). Trimming cost V 7 bases and J 4 bases, with 7 bases left between them. The CDR3 sequence is 11 residues long.

This clone was seen a single time. This chain joins TRBV6-2 or TRBV6-3 and TRBJ2-1, with 7 bases that match TRBD2. CDR1 is MNHEY, CDR2 SVGEGT, per germline. The CDR3 consists of 15 residues. Unmatched junction bases numbered 8, after V lost 5 bases and J lost 4 bases. The CDR3 sequence: CASSPTSRYYNEQFF. The DNA of the CDR3 is TGTGCCAGCAGTCCGACTAGCCGATATTACAATGAGCAGTTCTTC.

The chain links TRBV12-3 or TRBV12-4 to TRBJ2-2, with D unresolved. The CDR3 is made up of 13 amino acids. Trimming took 6 bases from V and 5 from J, leaving 10 bases between them. CDR3 amino acids: CASSPWATGELFF. CDR3 nucleotide sequence: TGTGCCAGCAGCCCTTGGGCAACCGGGGAGCTGTTTTTT.

The gene calls are TRBV5-4 and TRBJ1-6; no clear D gene. CDR1 SGHNT and CDR2 YYREEE come from the germline V gene (reference sequence). The germline V and J ends were trimmed by 0 bases and 3 bases, with 10 bases remaining between them. This CDR3 has 16 amino acids. CDR3 sequence reads: CASSLGGVLYNSPLHF. CDR3 in DNA: TGTGCCAGCAGCTTGGGAGGAGTTCTCTATAATTCACCCCTCCACTTT.

The rearrangement joins TRBV12-3 or TRBV12-4 to TRBJ1-4; D unclear. CDR3 length: 13 residues. Deletions cut 6 bases from V and 7 bases from J, with 12 bases between. The CDR3 here is CASRLGVGEKLFF. The CDR3 nucleotides are TGTGCCAGCAGACTGGGAGTGGGTGAAAAACTGTTTTTT.

The chain recombines TRBV2 with TRBJ2-7; the D gene is possibly TRBD1 (6 bases). Germline assignment: CDR1 SNHLY and CDR2 FYNNEI. The CDR3 is 13 amino acids. V lost 4 bases to trimming and J lost 2 bases, with 9 bases between them. This CDR3 reads CASSVSGAYEQYV. CDR3 DNA: TGTGCCAGCAGTGTATCAGGGGCCTACGAGCAGTACGTC.

The rearrangement joins TRBV18 to TRBJ2-1, with TRBD1 matching 11 bases. CDR1 and CDR2 (germline): KGHSH, LQKENI. This CDR3 has 15 residues. After removal of 3 bases from V and 6 bases from J, the junction contained 4 bases not matched to a gene. The CDR3 coding sequence is TGTGCCAGCTCACCCGGGACAGGGGGAAGCAATGAGCAGTTCTTC. This gives the protein CASSPGTGGSNEQFF.

The rearrangement uses TRBV12-5 and TRBJ2-7; 11 nucleotides match TRBD2. Germline trimming cut 10 bases from V and 0 bases from J; bases unmatched to any gene: 8. This CDR3 region has 15 residues. CDR1 LGHNT and CDR2 FRNRAP come from the germline V gene. CDR3 DNA: TGTGCTAACCCCAACGGGACTAGCGGCTCCTACGAGCAGTACGTC. It is translated as CANPNGTSGSYEQYV.

This clone has a handful of counts. The chain combines TRBV29-1 with TRBJ2-7; 10 nucleotides match TRBD2. CDR1 is SQVTM, CDR2 ANQGSEA, per germline. Trimming at V came to 1 base and at J to 0 bases, leaving 12 bases not matched to a gene. The CDR3 loop spans 18 amino acids. DNA of the CDR3: TGCAGCGTTGAAGGGACAACAAGGACTAGCGGTAGCTCCTACGAGCAGTACTTC. This translates into CSVEGTTRTSGSSYEQYF.

This chain uses TRBV5-1 with TRBJ1-6, with D unresolved. Germline assignment: CDR1 SGHRS and CDR2 YFSETQ. The length of the CDR3 is 16 residues. The V end lost 4 bases, the J end lost 5 bases, and 16 bases lay between the germline ends. The CDR3 sequence: CASSPAAAVNNSPLHF. In nucleotides, the CDR3 is TGCGCCAGCAGCCCCGCCGCGGCAGTAAATAATTCACCCCTCCACTTT.

The rearrangement joins TRBV14 to TRBJ2-1, with a possible D match to TRBD2 (7 bases). Germline V CDR1 and CDR2: SGHDN, FVKESK. V lost 7 bases and J lost 6, with 16 bases in between. The CDR3 extends over 14 amino acids. The CDR3: CASKGGPTLNEQFF. The CDR3, as DNA: TGTGCCAGCAAGGGGGGGCCGACCCTCAATGAGCAGTTCTTC.

This CDR3 reads CASSPGLEDTQYF. The CDR3 DNA reads TGTGCCAGCTCACCGGGACTAGAGGATACGCAGTATTTT. This chain connects TRBV18 to TRBJ2-3; TRBD2 agrees at 8 bases. CDR3 length: 13 residues. The trim removed 3 bases at V and 6 bases at J, leaving 2 bases unmatched. Germline V gene sequence: CDR1 KGHSH, CDR2 LQKENI.

The rearrangement uses TRBV4-3 and TRBJ2-5; a weak D match, TRBD1 (6 bases). The CDR3 totals 13 residues. Germline values: CDR1 LGHNA, CDR2 YSLEER. Trimming removed 0 bases from V and 10 bases from J, with 12 bases in between. For the CDR3, the DNA is TGCGCCAGCAGCCAAGAAACAGGGTTAAGCCAGTACTTC. Translation gives CASSQETGLSQYF.

This chain uses TRBV10-3 with TRBJ2-1; D gene uncertain. The V and J ends lost 10 bases and 5 bases respectively, with 12 bases between them. This CDR3 comprises 12 residues. The germline gives CDR1 ENHRY, CDR2 SYGVKD. CDR3 residues: CASALQDNEQFF. The DNA of the CDR3 is TGTGCCAGTGCCCTCCAGGACAATGAGCAGTTCTTC.

This clone was counted once. This chain joins TRBV4-3 and TRBJ1-1; 10 bases agree with TRBD1. This CDR3 has 17 amino acids. Germline CDR1 is LGHNA and CDR2 is YSLEER. Losses at the gene ends were 0 bases for V and 7 bases for J; bases not matched to a gene: 11. In nucleotides, the CDR3 is TGCGCCAGCAGCCAAGACTCCCTCGGGACAGGGGTCAGTGAAGCTTTCTTT. It specifies CASSQDSLGTGVSEAFF.

The J gene is TRBJ1-6, the V gene TRBV3-1 (or the pseudogene TRBV3-2); 7 bases agree with TRBD1. Germline lookup yields CDR1 LGHDT and CDR2 YNNKEL (reference sequence). Trimming took 4 bases from V and 9 from J; bases not matched to a gene: 6. This CDR3 has 14 amino acids. The chain's CDR3 is CASSPGQMSSPLHF. The CDR3 DNA reads as TGTGCCAGCAGCCCGGGACAGATGAGTTCACCCCTCCACTTT.

The J gene is TRBJ2-7, the V gene TRBV27, with D perhaps TRBD2 (5 bases). Germline CDR1 and CDR2: MNHEY and SMNVEV (reference sequence). Trimming left V 3 bases short and J 1 base short, with 7 bases between. The CDR3 totals 13 residues. The CDR3 DNA sequence: TGTGCCAGCAGTTTGAGGGTATCCTACGAGCAGTACGTC. Protein product: CASSLRVSYEQYV.

The chain has TRBV19 and TRBJ2-7; 10 positions match TRBD2. From germline, CDR1 is LNHDA and CDR2 SQIVND (reference sequence). The CDR3 is 16 amino acids. V gave up 5 bases and J gave up 7 bases; unmatched junction bases: 14. The CDR3 reads CASSSGGLAGDREQYF. CDR3 DNA sequence: TGTGCCAGTAGTTCGGGGGGGCTAGCGGGAGATCGGGAGCAGTACTTC.

This clone was recorded many times. The J gene is TRBJ2-7, the V gene TRBV2; D is ambiguous. V was pared by 7 bases and J by 3 bases, with 16 bases between. Germline V gene sequence: CDR1 SNHLY, CDR2 FYNNEI. The CDR3 is 14 residues long. CDR3 protein: CASNVALFSYEQYV. The CDR3, as DNA: TGTGCCAGCAATGTCGCCCTATTTAGCTACGAGCAGTACGTC.

Here the CDR3 reads CASSLVGQVQDTQYF. Written as DNA, the CDR3 is TGCGCCAGCAGCTTGGTAGGACAGGTGCAAGATACGCAGTATTTT. V usage is TRBV5-1 and J usage is TRBJ2-3; 7 bases fit TRBD1. This CDR3 spans 15 amino acids. J lost 5 bases, V lost 0 bases, and 6 bases had no gene match. Germline-derived CDR1 and CDR2 are SGHRS and YFSETQ.

This chain connects TRBV9 to TRBJ2-7; 11 bases fit TRBD2. This CDR3 region has 15 residues. The junction had 6 bases not matched to a gene; V was cut back by 4 bases and J by 3 bases. The germline gives CDR1 SGDLS, CDR2 YYNGEE. CDR3 in amino acids: CASSSTSGRNYEQYF. CDR3 bases: TGTGCCAGCAGCTCTACTAGCGGGAGAAACTACGAGCAGTACTTC.

The V and J genes are TRBV2 and TRBJ1-5; tentative D call: TRBD1 (6 bases). Germline values: CDR1 SNHLY, CDR2 FYNNEI. The CDR3 runs to 15 residues. V was pared by 5 bases and J by 2 bases, with 13 bases between. CDR3 DNA sequence: TGTGCCAGCAGTCAAGACGAGGGGGGCAATCAGCCCCAGCATTTT. Protein product: CASSQDEGGNQPQHF.